The rows below give T cell receptor beta chains drawn from one sample of a study of siplizumab effects on memory and regulatory T cells. Sequenced by immunoSEQ multiplex PCR; TCRdb stores in-frame clones only, minus some. In the table there are tens of thousands of clones, approximately 97% of which are singletons. The sequenced sample was naive CD4+ T cells sorted from blood. All receptors derive from a human donor in good health. Each CDR3 is given with its conserved first and last residue. Fields, in order: J gene, V gene, D gene, clone size, CDR3 protein, CDR3 DNA. A D gene is named only where the DNA matches it firmly. Only part of the rows carry a size: once, few, many, or a class if the clone is expanded.

TRBJ2-1	TRBV5-1	-	-	CASKGTSSYNEQFF	TGCGCCAGCAAGGGAACGAGCTCCTACAATGAGCAGTTCTTC
TRBJ2-2	TRBV19	-	once	CASTPRGHLNTGELFF	TGTGCCAGTACCCCTCGGGGACACCTCAACACCGGGGAGCTGTTTTTT
TRBJ2-7	TRBV4-3	-	-	CASSRRMMNSYEQYF	TGCGCCAGCAGCCGCCGTATGATGAACTCCTACGAGCAGTACTTC
TRBJ1-2	TRBV7-9	TRBD1	-	CASSPPLTGGQGGYTF	TGTGCCAGCAGCCCACCACTGACAGGGGGCCAAGGTGGCTACACCTTC
TRBJ2-7	TRBV18	-	-	CASSPQGGQSYEQYF	TGTGCCAGCTCACCACAGGGGGGGCAATCCTACGAGCAGTACTTC
TRBJ2-7	TRBV5-4	-	-	CASSLYSVSYEQYF	TGTGCCAGCAGTTTGTATAGTGTCTCCTACGAGCAGTACTTC
TRBJ2-5	TRBV5-1	TRBD2	-	CASSSFSGAGTETQYF	TGCGCCAGCAGCTCCTTTAGCGGGGCGGGTACAGAGACCCAGTACTTC
TRBJ2-7	TRBV19	-	-	CASQSRSTAYEQYF	TGTGCCAGCCAATCAAGGTCAACAGCCTACGAGCAGTACTTC
TRBJ2-7	TRBV6-5	-	-	CASSENRFPYEQYF	TGTGCCAGCAGTGAAAATAGGTTTCCCTACGAGCAGTACTTC
TRBJ2-7	TRBV7-2	-	-	CASSLRQGGWDEQYF	TGTGCCAGCAGCTTAAGGCAGGGAGGTTGGGACGAGCAGTACTTC
TRBJ1-6	TRBV29-1	-	-	CSVQLGNSPLHF	TGCAGCGTTCAGTTGGGAAATTCACCCCTCCACTTT
TRBJ2-1	TRBV7-3	TRBD2	-	CASSDNPGGPNEQFF	TGTGCCAGCAGCGATAACCCGGGGGGGCCCAATGAGCAGTTCTTC
TRBJ2-5	TRBV6-1	-	-	CASSEALGPRGTQYF	TGTGCCAGCAGTGAAGCACTGGGGCCCAGGGGGACCCAGTACTTC
TRBJ1-1	TRBV7-9	-	-	CASSPRAGGGNTEAFF	TGTGCCAGCAGCCCCCGTGCGGGGGGCGGGAACACTGAAGCTTTCTTT
TRBJ1-1	TRBV7-9	-	-	CASSFTGWWNTEAFF	TGTGCCAGCAGTTTCACAGGGTGGTGGAACACTGAAGCTTTCTTT
TRBJ2-4	TRBV7-9	-	once	CASSLGLGDLAKNIQYF	TGTGCCAGCAGCTTAGGTTTAGGGGACCTAGCCAAAAACATTCAGTACTTC
TRBJ2-1	TRBV9	-	-	CASSVDVGRYNEQFF	TGTGCCAGCAGCGTAGATGTGGGCCGGTACAATGAGCAGTTCTTC
TRBJ1-1	TRBV28	-	-	CASSLYQIEAFF	TGTGCCAGCAGTTTATACCAGATTGAAGCTTTCTTT
TRBJ2-7	TRBV5-1	TRBD1	-	CASSQPPGQGSYEQYF	TGCGCCAGCAGCCAACCGCCGGGACAGGGATCTTACGAGCAGTACTTC
TRBJ2-3	TRBV10-3	-	-	CAISENQSTDTQYF	TGTGCCATCAGTGAAAACCAAAGCACAGATACGCAGTATTTT
TRBJ1-6	TRBV6-6	-	-	CASRGLENSPLHF	TGTGCCAGCAGAGGACTCGAGAATTCACCCCTCCACTTT
TRBJ2-3	TRBV7-3	-	-	CASSLGTSTDTQYF	TGTGCCAGCAGCTTAGGGACTAGCACAGATACGCAGTATTTT
TRBJ1-3	TRBV9	-	-	CASSGIGGVGNTIYF	TGTGCCAGCAGCGGGATAGGAGGGGTAGGAAACACCATATATTTT
TRBJ2-7	TRBV6-6	-	-	CASQVALISYEQYF	TGTGCCAGCCAGGTTGCCCTGATCAGCTACGAGCAGTACTTC
TRBJ2-1	TRBV5-1	TRBD2	-	CASSLVAGDWNEQFF	TGCGCCAGCAGCTTGGTAGCGGGGGATTGGAATGAGCAGTTCTTC
TRBJ2-3	TRBV5-4	-	once	CASSNRTDTQYF	TGTGCCAGCAGCAACCGCACAGATACGCAGTATTTT
TRBJ1-5	TRBV6-5	-	-	CASSYSRDNQPQHF	TGTGCCAGCAGTTACTCGAGGGACAATCAGCCCCAGCATTTT
TRBJ1-3	TRBV7-9	-	-	CASSLGGRNSGNTIYF	TGTGCCAGCAGCTTAGGGGGTCGGAACTCTGGAAACACCATATATTTT
TRBJ1-2	TRBV19	-	once	CASSIEMGSGYTF	TGTGCCAGTAGTATAGAAATGGGGAGTGGCTACACCTTC
TRBJ1-1	TRBV19	-	-	CASRTTAPTEAFF	TGTGCCAGTAGAACCACAGCTCCCACTGAAGCTTTCTTT
TRBJ2-5	TRBV9	-	-	CASSVRGNQETQYF	TGTGCCAGCAGCGTACGGGGAAACCAAGAGACCCAGTACTTC
TRBJ2-5	TRBV28	TRBD2	-	CASSFGIAGGQETQYF	TGTGCCAGCAGTTTTGGGATAGCGGGGGGTCAAGAGACCCAGTACTTC